These 7 T cell receptor beta chains were sequenced from one sample in a study of T cell responses to AZD1222 COVID-19 vaccine (dated by TCRdb to the early 2020s). Library prep was done by the immunoSEQ multiplex PCR assay. TCRdb obtained this table from immuneACCESS and retained in-frame rearrangements with V and J assigned. These tables miss some clones; where compared with another copy, unresolved V genes account for less than half of the shortfall, and the remainder is unexplained. The sample includes about 120,000 clones, with 85% to 90% observed a single time. About 3.1% of the sample lies in the top ten. According to the study, the label for this sample's time point signals: baseline before first vaccination. The sequenced sample was peripheral blood, obtained on day 0 of AZD1222 vaccination. All receptors come from an adult in good health.

This chain links TRBV28 with TRBJ1-1; D unclear. CDR1 MDHEN and CDR2 SYDVKM come from the germline V gene. V lost 3 bases and J 3 bases, leaving 8 bases between the germline ends. The CDR3 is made up of 13 amino acids. The CDR3 here is CASSFGVDTEAFF. The CDR3 DNA follows: TGTGCCAGCAGTTTTGGAGTGGACACTGAAGCTTTCTTT.

In this sample, this clone turned up once. This sequence joins TRBV18 and TRBJ1-1, with 8 bases fitting TRBD1. CDR1 KGHSH and CDR2 LQKENI come from the germline V gene. The length of the CDR3 is 18 residues. The V and J ends lost 3 bases and 0 bases, in that order; junction bases with no gene match: 12. In nucleotides, the CDR3 is TGTGCCAGCTCACCTATAGATCCCAGGGGGCCCCTGAACACTGAAGCTTTCTTT. This encodes CASSPIDPRGPLNTEAFF.

The chain combines TRBV7-9 with TRBJ2-2, with a tentative D call TRBD2 (5 bases). V lost 10 bases and J lost 4, with 10 bases in between. The CDR3 is made up of 12 amino acids. Germline CDR1 SEHNR, CDR2 FQNEAQ (reference sequence). CDR3 in DNA: TGTGCCACCCTACGGGGCACCGGGGAGCTGTTTTTT. Translation gives CATLRGTGELFF.

The V call is TRBV2, the J call TRBJ1-1; D not resolved. The germline V gene has CDR1 SNHLY and CDR2 FYNNEI. V lost 6 bases, J lost 5 bases, and 13 bases lay in between. The CDR3 is 13 amino acids. CDR3 in amino acids: CASRKASGTEAFF. The CDR3 bases are TGTGCCAGCAGGAAGGCCAGCGGGACTGAAGCTTTCTTT.

Only a few counts were recorded for this clone. CDR3 coding DNA: TGTGCCAGCAGCCGGGTTCCCACAGATACGCAGTATTTT. Its translation is CASSRVPTDTQYF. The V call is TRBV12-3 or TRBV12-4, the J call TRBJ2-3; D gene uncertain. The CDR3 sequence is 13 residues long. The V end was cut by 6 bases, the J end by 2 bases, with 9 bases between.

V is TRBV4-2 and J is TRBJ1-5, with D maybe TRBD1 (5 bases). The ends were cut back, 1 base at V and 6 bases at J, with 16 bases in the middle. Germline CDR1 is LGHNA and CDR2 is YNFKEQ. The CDR3 runs to 16 residues. The chain's CDR3 is CASSQGVNRPSQPQHF. CDR3 coding DNA: TGTGCCAGCAGCCAAGGGGTCAACAGGCCAAGTCAGCCCCAGCATTTT.

The rearrangement joins TRBV7-8 to TRBJ2-1, with D tentatively TRBD1 or TRBD2 (6 bases each). Germline V gene lookup returns CDR1 SGHVS and CDR2 FQNEAQ. CDR3 length equals 16 residues. V gave up 5 bases and J gave up 2 bases, with 16 bases separating them. As DNA, the CDR3 is TGTGCCAGCAGCCGCACCCCCGGGGGCGCCTACAATGAGCAGTTCTTC. This encodes CASSRTPGGAYNEQFF.